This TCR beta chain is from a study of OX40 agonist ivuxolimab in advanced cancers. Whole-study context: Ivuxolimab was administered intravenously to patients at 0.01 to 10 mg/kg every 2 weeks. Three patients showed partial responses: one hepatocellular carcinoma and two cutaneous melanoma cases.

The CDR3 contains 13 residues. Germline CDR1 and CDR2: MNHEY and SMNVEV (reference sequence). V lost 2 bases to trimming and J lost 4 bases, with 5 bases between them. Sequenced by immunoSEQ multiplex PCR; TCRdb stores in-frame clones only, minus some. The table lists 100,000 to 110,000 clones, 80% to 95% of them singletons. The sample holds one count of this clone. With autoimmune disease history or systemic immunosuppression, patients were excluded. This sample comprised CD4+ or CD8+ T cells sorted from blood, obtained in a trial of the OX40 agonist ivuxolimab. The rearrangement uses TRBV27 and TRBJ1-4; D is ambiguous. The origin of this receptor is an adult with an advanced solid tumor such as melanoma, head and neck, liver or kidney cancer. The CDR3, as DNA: TGTGCCAGCAGTTTAGGCGGTAATGAAAAACTGTTTTTT. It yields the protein CASSLGGNEKLFF.